This T cell receptor (beta chain) appears in the sequencing data of a study of OX40 agonist ivuxolimab in advanced cancers. Clones were read by immunoSEQ multiplex PCR, and TCRdb kept only the in-frame ones, dropping some. The table lists about 60,000 clones, about 88% of them singletons, with 3.5% to 4% in the top ten. The germline V gene has CDR1 SGHNT and CDR2 YYREEE (reference sequence). The CDR3 covers 15 residues. V shed 3 bases and J shed 0 bases, with 7 bases lying between them. Material: CD4+ or CD8+ T cells sorted from blood, obtained in a trial of the OX40 agonist ivuxolimab. The V call is TRBV5-4, the J call TRBJ2-6; D is unclear. This clonotype was obtained from an adult with an advanced solid tumor such as melanoma, head and neck, liver or kidney cancer. The CDR3 DNA reads TGTGCCAGCAGCTCAACCTACTCTGGGGCCAACGTCCTGACTTTC. It encodes CASSSTYSGANVLTF.